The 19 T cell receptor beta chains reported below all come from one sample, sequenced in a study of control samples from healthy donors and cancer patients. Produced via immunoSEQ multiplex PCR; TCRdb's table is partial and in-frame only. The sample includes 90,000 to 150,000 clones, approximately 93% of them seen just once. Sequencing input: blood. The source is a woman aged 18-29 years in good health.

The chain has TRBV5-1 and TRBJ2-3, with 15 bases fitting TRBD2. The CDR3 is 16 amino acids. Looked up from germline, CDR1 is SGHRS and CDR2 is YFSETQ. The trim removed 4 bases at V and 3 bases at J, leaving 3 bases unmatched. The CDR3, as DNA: TGCGCCAGCAGCAAGGGGACTAGCGGGAGGACAGATACGCAGTATTTT. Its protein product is CASSKGTSGRTDTQYF.

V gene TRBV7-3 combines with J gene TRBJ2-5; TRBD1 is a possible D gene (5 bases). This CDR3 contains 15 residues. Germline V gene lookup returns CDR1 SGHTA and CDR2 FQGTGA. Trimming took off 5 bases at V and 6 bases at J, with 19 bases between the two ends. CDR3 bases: TGTGCCAGCAGCCCCTCCCCAGGGCTGGGTAAGACCCAGTACTTC. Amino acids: CASSPSPGLGKTQYF.

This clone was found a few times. The DNA of the CDR3 is TGCGCCAGCAGTGAGTTGGCACTCAGTAACTTGAACACTGAAGCTTTCTTT. This gives the protein CASSELALSNLNTEAFF. The chain uses TRBV10-2 and TRBJ1-1; D gene unclear. The V and J ends lost 1 base and 0 bases respectively, with 15 bases between them. The CDR3 spans 17 residues. Germline CDR1 WSHSY, CDR2 SAAADI.

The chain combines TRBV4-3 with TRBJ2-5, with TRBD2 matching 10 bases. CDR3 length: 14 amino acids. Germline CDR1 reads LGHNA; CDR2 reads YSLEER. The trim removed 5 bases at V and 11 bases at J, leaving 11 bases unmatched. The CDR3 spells CASSKTSSGSAQYF. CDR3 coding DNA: TGCGCCAGCAGCAAGACCTCTAGCGGGAGTGCTCAGTACTTC.

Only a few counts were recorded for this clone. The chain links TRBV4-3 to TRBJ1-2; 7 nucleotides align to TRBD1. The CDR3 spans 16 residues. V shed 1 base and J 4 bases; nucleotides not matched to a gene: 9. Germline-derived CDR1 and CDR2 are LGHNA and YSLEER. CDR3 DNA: TGCGCCAGCAGCCAAGCGGAGGGGGCAATCTCCTATGGCTACACCTTC. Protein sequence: CASSQAEGAISYGYTF.

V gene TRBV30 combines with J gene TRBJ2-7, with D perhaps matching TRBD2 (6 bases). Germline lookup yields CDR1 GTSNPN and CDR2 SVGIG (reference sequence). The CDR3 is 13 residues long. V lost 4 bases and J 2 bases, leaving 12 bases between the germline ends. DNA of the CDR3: TGTGCCTGGAACTCCGGGGGACCCTACGAGCAGTACTTC. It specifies CAWNSGGPYEQYF.

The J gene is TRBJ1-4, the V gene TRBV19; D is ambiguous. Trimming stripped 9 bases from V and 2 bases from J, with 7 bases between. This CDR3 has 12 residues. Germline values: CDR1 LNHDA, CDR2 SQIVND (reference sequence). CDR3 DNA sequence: TGTGCCAGCCGGGGTACTAATGAAAAACTGTTTTTT. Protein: CASRGTNEKLFF.

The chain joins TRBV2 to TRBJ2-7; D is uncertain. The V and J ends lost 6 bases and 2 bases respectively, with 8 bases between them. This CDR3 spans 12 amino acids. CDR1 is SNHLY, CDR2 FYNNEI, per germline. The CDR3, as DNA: TGTGCCAGCAGAACTGATACCTACGAGCAGTACTTC. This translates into CASRTDTYEQYF.

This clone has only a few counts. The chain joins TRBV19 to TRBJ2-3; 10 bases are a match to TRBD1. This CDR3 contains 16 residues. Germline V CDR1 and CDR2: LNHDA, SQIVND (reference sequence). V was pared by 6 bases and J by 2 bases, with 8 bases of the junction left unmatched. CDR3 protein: CASSPGTGEYTDTQYF. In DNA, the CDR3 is TGTGCCAGTAGCCCTGGGACAGGGGAATACACAGATACGCAGTATTTT.

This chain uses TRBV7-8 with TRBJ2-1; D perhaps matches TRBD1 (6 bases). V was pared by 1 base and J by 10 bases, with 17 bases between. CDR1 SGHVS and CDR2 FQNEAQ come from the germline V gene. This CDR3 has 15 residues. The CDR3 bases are TGTGCCAGCAGCTTAGAAGTAATGGGGGCTGAGGAGCAGTTCTTC. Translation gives CASSLEVMGAEEQFF.

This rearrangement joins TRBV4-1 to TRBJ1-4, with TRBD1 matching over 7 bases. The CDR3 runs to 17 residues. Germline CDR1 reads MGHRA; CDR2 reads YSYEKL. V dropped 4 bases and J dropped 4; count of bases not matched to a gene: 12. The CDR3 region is CASSRLQRTGSNEKLFF. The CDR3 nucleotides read TGCGCCAGCAGCCGACTACAGCGGACAGGAAGTAATGAAAAACTGTTTTTT.

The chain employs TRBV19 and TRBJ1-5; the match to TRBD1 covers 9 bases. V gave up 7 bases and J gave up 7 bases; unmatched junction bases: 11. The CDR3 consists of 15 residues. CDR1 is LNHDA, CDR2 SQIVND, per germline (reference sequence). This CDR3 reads CASNKGTGRRQPQHF. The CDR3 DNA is TGTGCCAGTAATAAGGGGACAGGGCGCAGGCAGCCCCAGCATTTT.

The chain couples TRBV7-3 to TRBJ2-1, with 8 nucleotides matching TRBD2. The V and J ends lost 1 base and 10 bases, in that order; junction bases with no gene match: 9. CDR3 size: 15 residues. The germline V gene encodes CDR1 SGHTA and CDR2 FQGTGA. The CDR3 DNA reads TGTGCCAGCAGCTTAAGGGGACTAGACTCGAAGGAGCAGTTCTTC. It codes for CASSLRGLDSKEQFF.

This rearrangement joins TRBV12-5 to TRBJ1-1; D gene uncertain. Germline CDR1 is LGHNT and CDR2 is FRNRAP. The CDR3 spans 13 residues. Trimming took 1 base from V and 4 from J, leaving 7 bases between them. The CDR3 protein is CASGLGRGTEAFF. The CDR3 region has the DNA TGTGCTAGTGGTTTGGGACGGGGCACTGAAGCTTTCTTT.

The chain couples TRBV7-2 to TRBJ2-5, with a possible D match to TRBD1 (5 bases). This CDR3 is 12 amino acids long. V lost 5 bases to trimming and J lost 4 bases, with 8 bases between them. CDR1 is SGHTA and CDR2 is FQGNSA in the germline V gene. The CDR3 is CASSRRGETQYF. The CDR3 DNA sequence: TGTGCCAGCAGCCGAAGGGGAGAGACCCAGTACTTC.

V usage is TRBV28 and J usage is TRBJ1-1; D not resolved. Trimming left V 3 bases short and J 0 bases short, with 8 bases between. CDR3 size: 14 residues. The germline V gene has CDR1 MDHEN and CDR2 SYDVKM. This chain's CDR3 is CASSLEALNTEAFF. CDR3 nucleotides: TGTGCCAGCAGTTTGGAGGCTCTGAACACTGAAGCTTTCTTT.

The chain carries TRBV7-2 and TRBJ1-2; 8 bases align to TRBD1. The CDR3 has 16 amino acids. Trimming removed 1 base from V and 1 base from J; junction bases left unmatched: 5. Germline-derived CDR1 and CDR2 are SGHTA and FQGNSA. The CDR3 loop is CASSLGRQGRNYGYTF. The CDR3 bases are TGTGCCAGCAGCTTAGGCCGACAGGGGCGTAACTATGGCTACACCTTC. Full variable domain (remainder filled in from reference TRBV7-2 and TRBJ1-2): GAGVSQSPSNKVTEKGKDVELRCDPISGHTALYWYRQSLGQGLEFLIYFQGNSAPDKSGLPSDRFSAERTGGSVSTLTIQRTQQEDSAVYLCASSLGRQGRNYGYTFGSGTRLTVV.

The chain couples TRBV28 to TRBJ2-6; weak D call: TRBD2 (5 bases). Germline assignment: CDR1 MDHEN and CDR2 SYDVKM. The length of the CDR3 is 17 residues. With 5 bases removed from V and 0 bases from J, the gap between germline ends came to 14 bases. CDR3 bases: TGTGCCAGCAGTCCCTCCGGACTTTCCTCTGGGGCCAACGTCCTGACTTTC. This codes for CASSPSGLSSGANVLTF.

CDR3 coding DNA: TGTGCCAGCAGCTCCCGCCTACTTGTCGGGGGGACCTCTGGGGCCAACGTCCTGACTTTC. Translated, it gives CASSSRLLVGGTSGANVLTF. The chain uses TRBV7-8 and TRBJ2-6; 7 bases fit TRBD2. In germline, CDR1 is SGHVS, CDR2 FQNEAQ. J lost 0 bases, V lost 4 bases, and 15 bases had no gene match. The length of the CDR3 is 20 residues.